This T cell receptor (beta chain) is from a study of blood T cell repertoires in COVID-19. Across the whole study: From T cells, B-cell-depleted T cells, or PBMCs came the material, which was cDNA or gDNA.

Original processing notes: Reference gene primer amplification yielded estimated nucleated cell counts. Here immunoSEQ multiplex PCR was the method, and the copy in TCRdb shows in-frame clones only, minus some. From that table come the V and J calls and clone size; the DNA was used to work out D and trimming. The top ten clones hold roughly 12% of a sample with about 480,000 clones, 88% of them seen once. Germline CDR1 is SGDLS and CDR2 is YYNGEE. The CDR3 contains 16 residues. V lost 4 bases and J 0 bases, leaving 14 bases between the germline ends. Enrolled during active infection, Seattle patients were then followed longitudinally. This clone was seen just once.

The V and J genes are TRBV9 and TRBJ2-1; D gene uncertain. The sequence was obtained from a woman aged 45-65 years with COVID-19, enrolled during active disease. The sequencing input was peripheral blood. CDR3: CASSPRVATSYNEQFF. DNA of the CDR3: TGTGCCAGCAGCCCCCGGGTGGCGACCTCCTACAATGAGCAGTTCTTC.